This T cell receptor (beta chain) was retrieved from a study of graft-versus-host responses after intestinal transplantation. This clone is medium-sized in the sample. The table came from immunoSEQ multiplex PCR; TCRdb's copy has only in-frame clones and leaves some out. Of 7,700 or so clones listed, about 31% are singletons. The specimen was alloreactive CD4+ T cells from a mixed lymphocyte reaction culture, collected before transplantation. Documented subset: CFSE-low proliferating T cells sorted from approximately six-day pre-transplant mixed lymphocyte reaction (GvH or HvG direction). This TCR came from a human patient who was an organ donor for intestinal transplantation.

The CDR3 DNA is TGCGCCAGCAACATACAGGGTCAACCATACAATGAGCAGTTCTTC. Protein product: CASNIQGQPYNEQFF. The genes are TRBV5-1 and TRBJ2-1, with D maybe TRBD1 (6 bases). V lost 6 bases and J lost 4, with 17 bases in between. From germline, CDR1 is SGHRS and CDR2 YFSETQ. The CDR3 has 15 residues.